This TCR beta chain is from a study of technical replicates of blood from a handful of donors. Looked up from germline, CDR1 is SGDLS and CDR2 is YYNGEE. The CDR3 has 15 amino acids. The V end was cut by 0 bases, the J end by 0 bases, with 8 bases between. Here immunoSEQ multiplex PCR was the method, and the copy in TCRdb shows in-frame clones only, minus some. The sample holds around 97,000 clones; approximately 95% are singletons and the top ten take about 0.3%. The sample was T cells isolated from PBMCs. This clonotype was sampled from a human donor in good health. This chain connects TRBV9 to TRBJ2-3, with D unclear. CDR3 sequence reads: CASSVAGLSTDTQYF. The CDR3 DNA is TGTGCCAGCAGCGTAGCTGGGCTAAGCACAGATACGCAGTATTTT.